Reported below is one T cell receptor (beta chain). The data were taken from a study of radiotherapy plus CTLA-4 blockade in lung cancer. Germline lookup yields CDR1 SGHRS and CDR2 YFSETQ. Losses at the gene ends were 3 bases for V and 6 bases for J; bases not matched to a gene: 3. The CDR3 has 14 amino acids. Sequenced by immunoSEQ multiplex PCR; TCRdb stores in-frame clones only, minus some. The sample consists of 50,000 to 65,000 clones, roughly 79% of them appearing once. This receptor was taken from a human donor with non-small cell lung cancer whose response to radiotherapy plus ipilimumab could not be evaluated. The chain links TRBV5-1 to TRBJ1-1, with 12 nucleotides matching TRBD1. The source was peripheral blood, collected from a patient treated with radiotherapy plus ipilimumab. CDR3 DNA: TGCGCCAGCAGCTGGGGACAGGGGGCGGCTGAAGCTTTCTTT. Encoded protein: CASSWGQGAAEAFF.